Reported below is one T cell receptor (beta chain). Its cognate antigen has yet to be identified. No per-base quality is available; no much larger clone lies one base away. RNA was extracted using the RNeasy kit, and about 0.5 to 1 microgram was reverse transcribed with random hexamers. The immunoSEQ multiplex PCR assay, which covers 54 Vbeta and 13 Jbeta segments, was used to amplify TCR beta CDR3 regions. To correct PCR amplification bias, a synthetic template baseline was used for both primer optimization and computational correction. Processing in the source paper ran as follows. Only productive sequences were kept, with reads annotated to V, D and J genes according to IMGT and analyzed in immunoSEQ Analyzer. Clonality was calculated as one minus the Shannon entropy normalized by log2 of the number of productive unique sequences. Public and private clones were assessed among the 100 most prevalent clones of each patient and control. A clone was defined as Susac-specific if it was absent from the healthy and MS cohorts, from roughly 1,000 published viral clones and from other ImmuneACCESS disease sequences. The public reads were quality trimmed at Q25 with fastp and then assembled into clones with MiXCR by TCRdb, keeping productive beta chains. Each CDR3 protein gets just one entry, which takes the most common genes and DNA from the rows behind it. The V and J calls and clone size are TCRdb's, not the authors'. This sample has around 170,000 distinct CDR3 sequences in its table, and around 92% of those were observed once. Clones ranked in the top ten supply approximately 0.082% of the sample.

The data derive from a study of CD8 T cells in Susac syndrome (dated by TCRdb to the late 2010s). A note on the overall study: Whether CD8+ T cell activation and differentiation in Susac syndrome was antigen driven was tested using repertoire sequencing. General findings and caveats noted by the study authors: The study acknowledged that relatively few individuals were included in the TCR sequencing and HLA analysis.

Peripheral blood CD8+ and CD4+ T cells from healthy donors, Susac syndrome patients and multiple sclerosis patients were profiled by high-throughput TCR beta sequencing. The healthy donors served as controls matched for age and sex. Bulk CD8+ and CD4+ T cells were purified magnetically by negative isolation, whereas CD8+ TEMRA cells were enriched by FACS. Blood was collected in EDTA tubes and processed within 24 hours, with PBMCs isolated through density gradient centrifugation. PBMCs intended for TCR sequencing were frozen in liquid nitrogen and were later thawed in a 37 degrees C water bath. The sorted or isolated CD4+, CD8+ and CD8+ TEMRA cells reached a purity of at least 90%. Per the germline V gene, SGHTA is the CDR1 and FQGNSA is the CDR2. V drops 6 bases and J drops 7 bases, leaving 21 bases in between. The CDR3, cysteine through phenylalanine, is 16 amino acids long. The retained sequence is limited to the CDR3, 48 bases, with the frame set at the first base.

Recombination linked TRBV7-2 to TRBJ2-2; TRBD1 could be the D gene, as 6 bases match. Sequenced material: CD4+ T cells from PBMCs. The receptor comes from a human donor in good health. The CDR3 region has the sequence CASRYPGHRSGGELFF. Read as DNA, the sequence is TGTGCCAGCAGATACCCGGGACACCGGTCAGGCGGGGAGCTGTTTTTT. With all but the CDR3 taken from the reference TRBV7-2 and TRBJ2-2 genes, the full variable domain is: GAGVSQSPSNKVTEKGKDVELRCDPISGHTALYWYRQSLGQGLEFLIYFQGNSAPDKSGLPSDRFSAERTGGSVSTLTIQRTQQEDSAVYLCASRYPGHRSGGELFFGEGSRLTVL.